The T cell receptor beta chain described here comes from a study of a mutant IDH1 vaccine in newly diagnosed glioma. Study at large: Patients had eight vaccinations, in weeks 1, 3, 5, 7, 11, 15, 19 and 23. Patients' prior therapy spanned radiotherapy, temozolomide, or both; most underwent both. In some groups vaccination began 4-6 weeks post-radiotherapy; others received it with temozolomide.

TCRdb's table, derived via immunoSEQ multiplex PCR, lists solely in-frame clones and lacks some. The sample lists about 64,000 clones, roughly 84% seen once, with around 8.2% in the top ten. Indicated time point: week 11, during vaccination. Vaccinated patients received 300 ug of mutant IDH1 20-mer peptide per dose, with topical imiquimod. The donors' diagnosis was new WHO grade 3 or 4 astrocytoma that was IDH1-mutant and ATRX-lost. Of note for this clone: Antigen unknown. The junction differs from germline at one of its ends, possibly a read error.

The sequences come from PBMCs, collected from a glioma patient whose treatment included an IDH1 peptide vaccine. This sequence was found in a woman aged 50 to 65 with glioma.

CDR3 nucleotides: TGTGCCAGCAGGTTGGACAGGGCGGCGCCCCTCCACTTT. Protein: CASRLDRAAPLHF. J is TRBJ1-6 and V is TRBV5-8; TRBD1 agrees at 8 bases. CDR3 length: 13 residues. Germline CDR1 reads SGHTS; CDR2 reads YDEGEE.